This TCR beta chain emerged from a study of immune evolution from preneoplasia to lung adenocarcinoma. Whole-study results and caveats: Later-stage lesions appeared to have more T cells, more diversity, less clonality. T cell clonality was higher in KRAS-mutant than EGFR-mutant or wild-type nodules.

Resections took place in Japan or China from about 2013 to 2018. After pathologic assessment, macro-dissection selected premalignant or tumor cells for extraction. On this clone: Its target is unknown.

Germline V lookup: CDR1 KGHSH, CDR2 LQKENI. The CDR3 totals 12 residues. The V gene lost 4 bases and the J gene lost 7 bases, with 7 bases spanning the gap. The assay was immunoSEQ multiplex PCR, and TCRdb's table has in-frame clones only and misses some. The sample has tens of thousands of clones; roughly 71% are singletons. Material: FFPE invasive lung adenocarcinoma tissue. This sequence was found in a person in their sixties with lung adenocarcinoma. The chain couples TRBV18 to TRBJ1-4; D remains unclear. The CDR3 loop reads CASSLPGEKLFF. CDR3 nucleotide sequence: TGTGCCAGCTCACTTCCGGGTGAAAAACTGTTTTTT. The full variable domain, completed using reference TRBV18 and TRBJ1-4, is NAGVMQNPRHLVRRRGQEARLRCSPMKGHSHVYWYRQLPEEGLKFMVYLQKENIIDESGMPKERFSAEFPKEGPSILRIQQVVRGDSAAYFCASSLPGEKLFFGSGTQLSVL.